This T cell receptor (beta chain) came from a study of response to subunit inactivated influenza vaccine. Overall study results and limits: Few new T cells, the authors suggested, are recruited by each seasonal influenza vaccination.

This clonotype showed up many times. What it binds is unknown. The CDR3 sequence is 15 residues long. CDR1 is SGHRS and CDR2 is YFSETQ in the germline V gene. V was cut by 5 bases and J by 6 bases, with 19 bases left in between. Each CDR3 protein gets one entry after TCRdb re-called the RT-PCR reads with MiXCR. This sample has approximately 700,000 distinct CDR3 sequences; around 16% occur once, and the top ten carry around a tenth. The chain uses TRBV5-1 and TRBJ2-3; D is perhaps TRBD2 (6 bases). The TCR originated in a man over 45 who received an inactivated influenza vaccine. The material was PBMCs from blood, obtained 11 to 12 days after vaccination. As DNA, the CDR3 is TGCGCCAGCAGATTCCTTACGGGAGCAATGGATACGCAGTATTTT. Protein: CASRFLTGAMDTQYF.